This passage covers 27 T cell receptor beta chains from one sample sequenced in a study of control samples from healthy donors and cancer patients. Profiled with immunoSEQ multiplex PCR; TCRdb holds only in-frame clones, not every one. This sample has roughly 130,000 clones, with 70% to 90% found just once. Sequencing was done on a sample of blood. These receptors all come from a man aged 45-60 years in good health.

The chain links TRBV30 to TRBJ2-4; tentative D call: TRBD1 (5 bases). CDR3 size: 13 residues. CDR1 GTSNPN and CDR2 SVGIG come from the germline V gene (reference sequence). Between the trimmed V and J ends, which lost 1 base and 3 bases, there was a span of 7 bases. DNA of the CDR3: TGTGCCTGGAGTGGGGGCAGCAAAAACATTCAGTACTTC. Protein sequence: CAWSGGSKNIQYF.

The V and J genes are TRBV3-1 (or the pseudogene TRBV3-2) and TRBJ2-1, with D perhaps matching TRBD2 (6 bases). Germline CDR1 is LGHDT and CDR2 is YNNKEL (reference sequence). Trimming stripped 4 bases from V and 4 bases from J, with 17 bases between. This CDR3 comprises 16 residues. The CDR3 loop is CASSPNRVAAYNEQFF. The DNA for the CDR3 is TGTGCCAGCAGCCCGAATAGGGTAGCGGCTTACAATGAGCAGTTCTTC.

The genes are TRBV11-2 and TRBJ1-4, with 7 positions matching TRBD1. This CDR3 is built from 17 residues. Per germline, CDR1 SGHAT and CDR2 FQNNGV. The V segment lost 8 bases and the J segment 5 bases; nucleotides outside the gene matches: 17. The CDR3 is CASARDSNSRGNEKLFF. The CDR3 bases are TGTGCCAGCGCGCGGGACAGCAATTCTCGGGGGAATGAAAAACTGTTTTTT.

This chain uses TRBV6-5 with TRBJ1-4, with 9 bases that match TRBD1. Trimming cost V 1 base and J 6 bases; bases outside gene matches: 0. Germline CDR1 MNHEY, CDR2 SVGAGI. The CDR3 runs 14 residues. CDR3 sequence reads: CASSYWTGDEKLFF. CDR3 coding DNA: TGTGCCAGCAGTTACTGGACAGGGGATGAAAAACTGTTTTTT.

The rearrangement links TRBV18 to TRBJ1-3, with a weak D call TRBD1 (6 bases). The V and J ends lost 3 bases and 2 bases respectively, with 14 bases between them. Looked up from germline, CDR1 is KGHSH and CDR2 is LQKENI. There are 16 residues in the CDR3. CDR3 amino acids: CASSPIIDRTGNTIYF. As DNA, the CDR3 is TGTGCCAGCTCACCTATCATAGACAGGACTGGAAACACCATATATTTT. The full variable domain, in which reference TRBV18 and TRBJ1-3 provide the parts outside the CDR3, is NAGVMQNPRHLVRRRGQEARLRCSPMKGHSHVYWYRQLPEEGLKFMVYLQKENIIDESGMPKERFSAEFPKEGPSILRIQQVVRGDSAAYFCASSPIIDRTGNTIYFGEGSWLTVV.

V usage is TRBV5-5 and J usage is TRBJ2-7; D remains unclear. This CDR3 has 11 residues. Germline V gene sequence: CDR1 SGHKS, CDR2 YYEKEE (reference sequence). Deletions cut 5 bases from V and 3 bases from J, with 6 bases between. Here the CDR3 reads CASRSNYEQYF. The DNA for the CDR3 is TGTGCCAGCAGGTCGAACTACGAGCAGTACTTC.

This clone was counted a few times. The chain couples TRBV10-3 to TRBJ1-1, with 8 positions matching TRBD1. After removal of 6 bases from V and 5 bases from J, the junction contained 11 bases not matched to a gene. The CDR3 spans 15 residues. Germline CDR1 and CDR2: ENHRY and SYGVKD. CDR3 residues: CAIREPTGGRTEAFF. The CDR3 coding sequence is TGTGCCATCAGGGAACCTACAGGGGGGAGGACTGAAGCTTTCTTT.

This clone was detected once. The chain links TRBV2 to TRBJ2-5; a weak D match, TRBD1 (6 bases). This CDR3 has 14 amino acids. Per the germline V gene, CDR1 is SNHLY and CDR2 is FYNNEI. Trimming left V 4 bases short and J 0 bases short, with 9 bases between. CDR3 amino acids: CASSGGQYQETQYF. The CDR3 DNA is TGTGCCAGCAGTGGGGGACAATACCAAGAGACCCAGTACTTC.

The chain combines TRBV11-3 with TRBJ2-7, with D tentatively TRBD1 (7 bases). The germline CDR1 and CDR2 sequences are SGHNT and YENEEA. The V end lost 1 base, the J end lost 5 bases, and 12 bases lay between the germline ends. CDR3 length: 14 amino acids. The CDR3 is CASSLGGGQDEQYF. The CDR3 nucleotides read TGTGCCAGCAGCTTAGGGGGAGGACAGGACGAGCAGTACTTC.

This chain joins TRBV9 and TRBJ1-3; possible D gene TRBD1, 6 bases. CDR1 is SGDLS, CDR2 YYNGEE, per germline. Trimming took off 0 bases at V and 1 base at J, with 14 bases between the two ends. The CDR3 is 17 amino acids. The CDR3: CASSVAGTPASGNTIYF. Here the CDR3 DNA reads TGTGCCAGCAGCGTAGCGGGGACACCGGCATCTGGAAACACCATATATTTT.

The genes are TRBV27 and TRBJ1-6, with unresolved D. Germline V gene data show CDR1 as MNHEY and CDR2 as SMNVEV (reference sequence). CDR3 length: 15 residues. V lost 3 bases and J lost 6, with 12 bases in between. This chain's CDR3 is CASSFIRELNSPLHF. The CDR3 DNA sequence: TGTGCCAGCAGTTTTATAAGGGAGCTTAATTCACCCCTCCACTTT.

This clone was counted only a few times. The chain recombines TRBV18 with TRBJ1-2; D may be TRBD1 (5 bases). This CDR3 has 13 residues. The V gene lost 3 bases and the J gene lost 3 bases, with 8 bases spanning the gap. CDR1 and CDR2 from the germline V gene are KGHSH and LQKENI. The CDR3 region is CASSPGTDYGYTF. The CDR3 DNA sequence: TGTGCCAGCTCACCTGGGACGGACTATGGCTACACCTTC.

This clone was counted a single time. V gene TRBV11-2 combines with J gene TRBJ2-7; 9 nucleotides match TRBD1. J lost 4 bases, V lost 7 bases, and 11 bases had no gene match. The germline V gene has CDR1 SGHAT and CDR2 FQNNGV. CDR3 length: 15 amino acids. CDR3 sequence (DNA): TGTGCCAGCACTCTATACGGGACAGGGTTTTACGAGCAGTACTTC. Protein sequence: CASTLYGTGFYEQYF.

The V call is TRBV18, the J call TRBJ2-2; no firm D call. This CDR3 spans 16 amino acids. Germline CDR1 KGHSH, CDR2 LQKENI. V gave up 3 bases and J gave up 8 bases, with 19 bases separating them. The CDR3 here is CASSPTLQNPGGELFF. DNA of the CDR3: TGTGCCAGCTCACCTACACTCCAAAACCCCGGGGGGGAGCTGTTTTTT.

CDR3 protein: CASSLSVGYSNQPQHF. CDR3 nucleotide sequence: TGTGCCAGCAGTTTATCGGTAGGATATAGCAATCAGCCCCAGCATTTT. This sequence joins TRBV27 and TRBJ1-5; D not certain. The germline V gene encodes CDR1 MNHEY and CDR2 SMNVEV (reference sequence). The CDR3 covers 16 residues. V lost 0 bases, J lost 0 bases, and 9 bases lay in between.

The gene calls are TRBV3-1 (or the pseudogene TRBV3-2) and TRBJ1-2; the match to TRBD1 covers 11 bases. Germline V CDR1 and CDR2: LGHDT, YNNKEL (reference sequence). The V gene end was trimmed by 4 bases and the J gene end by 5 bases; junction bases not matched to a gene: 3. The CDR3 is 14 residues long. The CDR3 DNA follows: TGTGCCAGCAGCCGCAGGGACAGGGGGTATGGCTACACCTTC. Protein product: CASSRRDRGYGYTF.

CDR3 protein: CASDGRAHSNQPQHF. DNA for the CDR3: TGTGCCAGCGACGGCAGGGCCCATAGCAATCAGCCCCAGCATTTT. The rearrangement uses TRBV28 and TRBJ1-5; a possible D gene is TRBD1 (5 bases). CDR3 length: 15 residues. The germline V gene encodes CDR1 MDHEN and CDR2 SYDVKM. Trimming left V 8 bases short and J 0 bases short, with 14 bases between.

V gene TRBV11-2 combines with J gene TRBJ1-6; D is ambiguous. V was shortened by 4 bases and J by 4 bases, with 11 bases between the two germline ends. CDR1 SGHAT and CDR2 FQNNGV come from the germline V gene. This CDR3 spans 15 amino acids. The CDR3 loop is CASSSYWGYNSPLHF. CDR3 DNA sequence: TGTGCCAGCAGCTCGTATTGGGGTTATAATTCACCCCTCCACTTT.

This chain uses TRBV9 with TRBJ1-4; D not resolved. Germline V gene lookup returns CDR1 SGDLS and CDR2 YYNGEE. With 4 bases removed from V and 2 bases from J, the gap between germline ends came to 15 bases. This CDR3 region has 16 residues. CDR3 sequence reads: CASSSNPRDTNEKLFF. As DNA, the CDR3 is TGTGCCAGCAGCTCCAACCCCCGGGATACTAATGAAAAACTGTTTTTT.

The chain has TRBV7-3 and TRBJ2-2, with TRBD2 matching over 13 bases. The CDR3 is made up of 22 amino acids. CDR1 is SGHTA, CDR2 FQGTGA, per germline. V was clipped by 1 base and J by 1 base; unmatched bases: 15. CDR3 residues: CASSLRGSGATSGGRNTGELFF. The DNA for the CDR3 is TGTGCCAGCAGCTTAAGGGGGAGTGGGGCGACTAGCGGGGGGAGGAACACCGGGGAGCTGTTTTTT.

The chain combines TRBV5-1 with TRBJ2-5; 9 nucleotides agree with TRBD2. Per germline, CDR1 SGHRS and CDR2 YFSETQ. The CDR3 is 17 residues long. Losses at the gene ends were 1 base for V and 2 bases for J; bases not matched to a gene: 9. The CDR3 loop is CASSLFLSAGGQETQYF. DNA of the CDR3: TGCGCCAGCAGCTTGTTTCTCTCAGCGGGGGGACAAGAGACCCAGTACTTC.

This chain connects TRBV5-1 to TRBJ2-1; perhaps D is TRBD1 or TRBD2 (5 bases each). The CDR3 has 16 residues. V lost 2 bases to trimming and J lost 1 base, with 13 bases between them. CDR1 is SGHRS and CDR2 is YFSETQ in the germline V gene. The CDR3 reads CASSLGERISYNEQFF. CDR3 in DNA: TGCGCCAGCAGCTTAGGGGAGAGGATTTCCTACAATGAGCAGTTCTTC.

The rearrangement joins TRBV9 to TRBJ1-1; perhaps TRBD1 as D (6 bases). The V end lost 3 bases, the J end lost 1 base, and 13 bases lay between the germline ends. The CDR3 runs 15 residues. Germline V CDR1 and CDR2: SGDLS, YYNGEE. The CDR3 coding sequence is TGTGCCAGCAGCGCCCACGTAGGGGGGAACACTGAAGCTTTCTTT. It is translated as CASSAHVGGNTEAFF.

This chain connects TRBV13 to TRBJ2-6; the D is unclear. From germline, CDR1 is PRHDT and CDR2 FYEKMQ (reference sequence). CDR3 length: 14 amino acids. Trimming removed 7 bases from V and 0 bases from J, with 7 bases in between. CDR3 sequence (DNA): TGTGCCAGCAAAGGTTCCTCTGGGGCCAACGTCCTGACTTTC. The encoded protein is CASKGSSGANVLTF.

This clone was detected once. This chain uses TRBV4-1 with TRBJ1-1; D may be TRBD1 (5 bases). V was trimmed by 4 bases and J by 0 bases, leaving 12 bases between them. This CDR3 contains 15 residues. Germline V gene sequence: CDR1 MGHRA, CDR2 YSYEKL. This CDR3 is CASSPRGSMNTEAFF. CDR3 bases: TGCGCCAGCAGCCCGCGGGGCAGCATGAACACTGAAGCTTTCTTT.

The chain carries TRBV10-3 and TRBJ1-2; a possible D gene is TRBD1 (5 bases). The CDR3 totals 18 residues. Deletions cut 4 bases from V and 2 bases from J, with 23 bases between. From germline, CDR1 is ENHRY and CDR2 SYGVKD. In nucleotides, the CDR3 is TGTGCCATCAGTGGGACTTTTCCCAGGGCAGCGCCCAACTATGGCTACACCTTC. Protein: CAISGTFPRAAPNYGYTF.

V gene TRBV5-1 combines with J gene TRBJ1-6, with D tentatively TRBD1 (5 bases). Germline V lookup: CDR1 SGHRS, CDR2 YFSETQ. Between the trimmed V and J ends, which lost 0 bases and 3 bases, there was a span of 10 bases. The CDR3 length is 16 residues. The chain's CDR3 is CASSLAGPGYNSPLHF. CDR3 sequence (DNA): TGCGCCAGCAGCTTGGCAGGGCCAGGCTATAATTCACCCCTCCACTTT.